This T cell receptor (beta chain) was profiled in a study of blood T cell repertoires in COVID-19. Study in general: There were acute and convalescent COVID-19 samples, and they came from the United States, Italy and Spain.

CDR1 and CDR2 (germline): SEHNR, FQNEAQ (reference sequence). The CDR3 is made up of 14 amino acids. V gave up 3 bases and J gave up 3 bases; unmatched junction bases: 5. Study processing details: Using reference gene primer amplification, nucleated cell counts were estimated. Here immunoSEQ multiplex PCR was the method, and the copy in TCRdb shows in-frame clones only, minus some. V, J and clone size are those of that table, while D and trimming were read from the DNA. The sample lists about 100,000 clones; roughly 92% were seen once. This clone was detected once. The chain uses TRBV7-9 and TRBJ2-7; 7 bases align to TRBD1. Sequences were obtained from peripheral blood. The receptor was isolated from a man between 65 and 85 years old with acute or convalescent COVID-19. CDR3 loop: CASSFGTALYEQYF. CDR3 coding DNA: TGTGCCAGCAGCTTCGGGACAGCCCTCTACGAGCAGTACTTC.